Listed below are T cell receptor beta chains from one sample, sequenced in a study of graft-versus-host responses after intestinal transplantation. TCRdb keeps only in-frame clones here, not all; method: immunoSEQ multiplex PCR. The sample has tens of thousands of clones; about 93% are singletons. Sequenced material: PBMCs, taken 16 days after intestinal transplant. These receptors came from a human patient who received an intestinal transplant, so some T cells may come from the graft donor. The CDR3 runs from the conserved cysteine through the conserved F or W. The D gene is left open where the match is weak.

V gene	J gene	D gene	CDR3 length	CDR3 protein	CDR3 DNA
TRBV9	TRBJ2-7	-	13	CASSVGTKYEQYF	TGCGCCAGCAGCGTAGGGACAAAATACGAGCAGTACTTC
TRBV30	TRBJ2-2	TRBD1	15	CAWRGDRAATGELFF	TGTGCCTGGAGAGGAGACAGGGCCGCGACCGGGGAGCTGTTTTTT
TRBV5-6	TRBJ2-3	-	15	CASSLKERGGDTQYF	TGTGCCAGCAGCTTGAAGGAGAGAGGAGGAGATACGCAGTATTTT
TRBV5-4	TRBJ2-4	TRBD1	14	CASSPGQVRNIQYF	TGTGCCAGCAGCCCAGGACAGGTCAGGAACATTCAGTACTTC
TRBV15	TRBJ2-1	-	13	CATSRADGNEQFF	TGTGCCACCAGCAGAGCGGACGGGAATGAGCAGTTCTTC
TRBV10-2	TRBJ2-1	-	11	CASTLGDEQFF	TGCGCCAGCACCCTTGGCGATGAGCAGTTCTTC
TRBV6-5	TRBJ2-7	-	13	CASSLRQVDEQYF	TGTGCCAGCAGTTTAAGACAAGTGGACGAGCAGTACTTC
TRBV4-3	TRBJ2-5	-	16	CASSQDRGAVWETQYF	TGCGCCAGCAGCCAAGATCGGGGGGCTGTATGGGAGACCCAGTACTTC
TRBV12-1	TRBJ2-7	-	12	CARASGSGEQYF	TGTGCCAGGGCTAGCGGTTCGGGAGAGCAGTACTTC
TRBV27	TRBJ2-2	TRBD1	18	CASSFFGPGGANTGELFF	TGTGCCAGCAGTTTCTTCGGTCCAGGGGGCGCGAACACCGGGGAGCTGTTTTTT
TRBV27	TRBJ2-7	TRBD2	15	CASSLTTSGRYEQYF	TGTGCCAGCAGTTTGACGACTAGCGGGAGGTACGAGCAGTACTTC